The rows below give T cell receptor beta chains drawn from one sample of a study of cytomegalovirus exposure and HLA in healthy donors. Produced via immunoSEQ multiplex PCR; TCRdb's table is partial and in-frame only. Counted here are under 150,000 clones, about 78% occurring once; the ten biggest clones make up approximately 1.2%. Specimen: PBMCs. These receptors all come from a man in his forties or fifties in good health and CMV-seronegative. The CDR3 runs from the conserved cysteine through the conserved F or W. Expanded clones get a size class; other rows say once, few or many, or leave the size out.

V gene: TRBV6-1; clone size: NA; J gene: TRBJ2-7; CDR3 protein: CASSEATSSGKGEQYF
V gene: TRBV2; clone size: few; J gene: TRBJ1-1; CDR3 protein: CASSVAAVVTEAFF
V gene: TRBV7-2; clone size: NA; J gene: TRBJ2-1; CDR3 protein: CASSFYDDRADEQFF
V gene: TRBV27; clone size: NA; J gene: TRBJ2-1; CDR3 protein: CASREGGFGEQFF
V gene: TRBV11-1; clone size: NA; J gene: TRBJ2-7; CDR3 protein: CASSLRPGTGTYEQYF
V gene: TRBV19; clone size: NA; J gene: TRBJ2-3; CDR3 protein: CASSSQRRDTQYF
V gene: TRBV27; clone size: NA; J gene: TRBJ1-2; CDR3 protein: CASSGTGLNYGYTF
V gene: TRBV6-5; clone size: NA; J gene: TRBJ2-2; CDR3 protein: CASSYRGRTGELFF
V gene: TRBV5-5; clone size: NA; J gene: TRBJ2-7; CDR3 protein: CASSTSPSYEQYF
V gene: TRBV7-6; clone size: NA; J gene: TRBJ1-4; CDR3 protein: CASSLRQREKLFF
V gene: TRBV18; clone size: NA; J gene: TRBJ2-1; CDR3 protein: CASSPPSWGDVSYNEQFF
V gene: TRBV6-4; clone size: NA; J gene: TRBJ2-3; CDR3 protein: CASSDRTGGADTQYF
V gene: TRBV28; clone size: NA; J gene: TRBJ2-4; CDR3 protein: CASSGQGIKNIQYF
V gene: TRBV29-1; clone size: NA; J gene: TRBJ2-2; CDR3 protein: CSVRLDRNTGELFF
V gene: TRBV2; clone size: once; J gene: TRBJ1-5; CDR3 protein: CASSRGERGNQPQHF
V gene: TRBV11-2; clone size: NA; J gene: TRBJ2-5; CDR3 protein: CASSSRPARETQYF
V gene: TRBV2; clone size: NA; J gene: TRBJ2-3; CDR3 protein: CASSEGLARTDTQYF
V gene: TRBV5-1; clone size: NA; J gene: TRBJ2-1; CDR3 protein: CASSLGASGNYNEQFF
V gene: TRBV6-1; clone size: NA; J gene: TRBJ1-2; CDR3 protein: CASSSTGYGGYTF
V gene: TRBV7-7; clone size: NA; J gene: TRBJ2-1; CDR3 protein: CASSLGRESSYNEQFF
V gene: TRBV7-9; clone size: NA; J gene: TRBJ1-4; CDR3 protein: CASSLAARNEKLFF
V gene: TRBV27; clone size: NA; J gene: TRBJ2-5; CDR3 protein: CASRTGGMRETQYF
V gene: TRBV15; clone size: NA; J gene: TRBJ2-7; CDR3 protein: CATKPGLATYEQYF
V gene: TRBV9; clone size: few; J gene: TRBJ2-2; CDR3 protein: CASSYGQGLNTGELFF
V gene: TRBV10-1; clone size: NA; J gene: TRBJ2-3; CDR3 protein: CASSATHRDLIEDTQYF
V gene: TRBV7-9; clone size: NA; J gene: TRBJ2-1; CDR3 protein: CASRRGGSSYNEQFF
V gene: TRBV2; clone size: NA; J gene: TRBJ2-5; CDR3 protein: CASSSLTGTLETQYF
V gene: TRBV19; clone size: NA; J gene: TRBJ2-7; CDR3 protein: CASSTPDRVYGEQYF
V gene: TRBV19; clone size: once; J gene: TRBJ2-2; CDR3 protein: CASSLYSGRNTGELFF
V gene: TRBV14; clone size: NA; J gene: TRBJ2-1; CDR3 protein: CASSPSPLGGEQFF
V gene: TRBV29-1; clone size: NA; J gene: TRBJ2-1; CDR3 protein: CSAELAGVNNEQFF
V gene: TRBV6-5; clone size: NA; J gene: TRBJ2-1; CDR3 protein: CASSSWATGWNEQFF
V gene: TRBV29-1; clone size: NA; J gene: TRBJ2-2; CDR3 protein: CSVKHGTGGTGELFF
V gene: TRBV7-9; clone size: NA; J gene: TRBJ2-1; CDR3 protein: CASSLIGAGVRPFF
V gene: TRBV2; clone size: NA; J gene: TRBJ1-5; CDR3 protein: CASSEEGGNQPQHF
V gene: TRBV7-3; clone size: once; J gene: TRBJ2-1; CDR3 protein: CASSLRSSGAPNNEQFF
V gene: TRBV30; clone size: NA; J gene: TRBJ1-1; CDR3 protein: CAWSVGGGTEAFF
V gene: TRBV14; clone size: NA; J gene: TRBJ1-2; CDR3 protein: CASSQEAGYYGYTF
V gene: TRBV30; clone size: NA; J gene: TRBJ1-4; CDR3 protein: CACQEDTNEKLFF
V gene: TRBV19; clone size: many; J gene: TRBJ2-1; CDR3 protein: CASRGHRSYNEQFF
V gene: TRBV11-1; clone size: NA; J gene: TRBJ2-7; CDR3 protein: CASSLADRATYEQYF
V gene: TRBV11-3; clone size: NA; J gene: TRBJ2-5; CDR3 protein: CASSPTSGADGTQYF
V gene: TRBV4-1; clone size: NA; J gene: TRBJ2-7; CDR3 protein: CASSQTQGDPYEQYF
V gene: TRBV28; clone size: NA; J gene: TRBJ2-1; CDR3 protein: CASSPPGQINNEQFF
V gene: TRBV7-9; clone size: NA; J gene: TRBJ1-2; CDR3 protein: CASSFGQGGYTF
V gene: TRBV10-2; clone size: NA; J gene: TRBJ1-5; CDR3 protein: CASTPQNSNQPQHF
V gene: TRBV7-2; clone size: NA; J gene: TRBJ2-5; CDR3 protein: CASSSSGRIGETQYF
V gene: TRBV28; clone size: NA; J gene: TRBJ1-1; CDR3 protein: CASLRGRGRNTEAFF
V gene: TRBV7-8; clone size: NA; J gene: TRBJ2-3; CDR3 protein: CASSLNGRAWDTQYF
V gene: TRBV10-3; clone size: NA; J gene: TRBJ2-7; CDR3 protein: CAIRALDEQYF
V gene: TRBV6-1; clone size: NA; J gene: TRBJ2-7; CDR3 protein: CASSPGQFYEQYF
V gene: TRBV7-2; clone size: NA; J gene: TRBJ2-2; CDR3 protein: CASSLSSGELFF
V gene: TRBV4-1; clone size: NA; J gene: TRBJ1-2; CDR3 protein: CASSRYRDSNYGYTF
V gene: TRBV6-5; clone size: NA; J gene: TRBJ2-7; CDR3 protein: CASARDREIIEQYF
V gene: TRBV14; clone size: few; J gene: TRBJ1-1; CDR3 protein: CASSRNDQPGHFMNTEAFF
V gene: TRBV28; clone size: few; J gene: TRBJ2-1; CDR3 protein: CASSSLTSGSYNEQFF
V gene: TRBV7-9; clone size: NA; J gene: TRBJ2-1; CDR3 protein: CASSDSLTGFF
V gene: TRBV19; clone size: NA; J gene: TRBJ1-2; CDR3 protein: CASSSQGQGNYGYTF
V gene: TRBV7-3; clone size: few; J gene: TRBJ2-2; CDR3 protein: CASSSWTGAMSGELFF
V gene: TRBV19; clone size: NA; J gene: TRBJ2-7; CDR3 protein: CASSIELEAHEQYF